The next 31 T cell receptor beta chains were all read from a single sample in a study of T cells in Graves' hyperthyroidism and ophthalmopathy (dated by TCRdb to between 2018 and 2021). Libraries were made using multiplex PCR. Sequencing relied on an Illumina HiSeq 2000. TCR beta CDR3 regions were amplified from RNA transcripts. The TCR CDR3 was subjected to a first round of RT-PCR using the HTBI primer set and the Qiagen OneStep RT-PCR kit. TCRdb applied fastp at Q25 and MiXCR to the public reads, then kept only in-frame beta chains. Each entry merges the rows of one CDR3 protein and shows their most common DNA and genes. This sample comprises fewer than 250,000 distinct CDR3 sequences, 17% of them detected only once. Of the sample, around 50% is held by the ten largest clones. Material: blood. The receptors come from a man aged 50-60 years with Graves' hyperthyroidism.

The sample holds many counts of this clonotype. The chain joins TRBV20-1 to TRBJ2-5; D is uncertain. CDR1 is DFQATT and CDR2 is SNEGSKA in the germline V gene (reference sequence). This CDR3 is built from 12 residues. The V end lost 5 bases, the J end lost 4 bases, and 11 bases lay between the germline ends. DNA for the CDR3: TGCAGTGCTCCGATGCAGCGAGAGACCCAGTACTTC. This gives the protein CSAPMQRETQYF.

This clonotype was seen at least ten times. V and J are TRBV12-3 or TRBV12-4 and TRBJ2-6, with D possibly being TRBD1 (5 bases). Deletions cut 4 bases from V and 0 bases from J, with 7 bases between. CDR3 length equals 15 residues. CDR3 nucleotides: TGTGCCAGCAGTTGGACACTCTCTGGGGCCAACGTCCTGACTTTC. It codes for CASSWTLSGANVLTF.

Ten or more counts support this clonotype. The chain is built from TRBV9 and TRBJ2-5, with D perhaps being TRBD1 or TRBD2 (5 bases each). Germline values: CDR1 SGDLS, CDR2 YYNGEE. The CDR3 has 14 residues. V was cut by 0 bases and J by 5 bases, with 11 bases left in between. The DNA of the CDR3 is TGTGCCAGCAGCGTAGGAGGGCAGGGCGAGACCCAGTACTTC. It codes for CASSVGGQGETQYF. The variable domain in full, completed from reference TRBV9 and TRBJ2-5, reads DSGVTQTPKHLITATGQRVTLRCSPRSGDLSVYWYQQSLDQGLQFLIQYYNGEERAKGNILERFSAQQFPDLHSELNLSSLELGDSALYFCASSVGGQGETQYFGPGTRLLVL.

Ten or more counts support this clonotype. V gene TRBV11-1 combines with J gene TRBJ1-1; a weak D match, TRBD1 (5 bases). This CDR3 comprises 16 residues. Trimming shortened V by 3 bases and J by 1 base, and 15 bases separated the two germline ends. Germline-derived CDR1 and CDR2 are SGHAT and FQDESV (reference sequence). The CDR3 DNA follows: TGTGCCAGCAGCTTCGGCAGGGCGGTCTGGAACACTGAAGCTTTCTTT. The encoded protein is CASSFGRAVWNTEAFF.

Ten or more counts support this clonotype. The DNA of the CDR3 is TGTGCCAGCAGCTCCTGGGCTAGCCTCTACAATGAGCAGTTCTTC. Translated: CASSSWASLYNEQFF. This rearrangement joins TRBV7-2 to TRBJ2-1; a possible D gene is TRBD2 (5 bases). The CDR3 contains 15 residues. V gave up 4 bases and J gave up 3 bases, with 13 bases separating them. The germline V gene has CDR1 SGHTA and CDR2 FQGNSA.

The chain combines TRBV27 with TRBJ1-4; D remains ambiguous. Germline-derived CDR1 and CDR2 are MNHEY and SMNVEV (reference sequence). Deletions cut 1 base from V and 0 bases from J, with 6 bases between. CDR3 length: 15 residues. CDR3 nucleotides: TGTGCCAGCAGTTTATTCAGGTCAACTAATGAAAAACTGTTTTTT. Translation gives CASSLFRSTNEKLFF.

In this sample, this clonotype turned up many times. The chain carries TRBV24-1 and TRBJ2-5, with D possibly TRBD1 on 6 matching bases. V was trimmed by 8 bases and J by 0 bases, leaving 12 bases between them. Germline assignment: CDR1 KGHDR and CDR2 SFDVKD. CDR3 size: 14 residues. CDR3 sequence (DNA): TGTGCCACCACCCAGGACAGCTACCAAGAGACCCAGTACTTC. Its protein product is CATTQDSYQETQYF.

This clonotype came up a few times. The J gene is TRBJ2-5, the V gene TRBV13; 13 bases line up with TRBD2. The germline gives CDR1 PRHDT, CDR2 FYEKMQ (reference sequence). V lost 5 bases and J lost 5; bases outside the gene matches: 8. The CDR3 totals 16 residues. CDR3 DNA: TGTGCCAGCAGCCCCCGGACTAGCGGGAGACCTGAGACCCAGTACTTC. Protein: CASSPRTSGRPETQYF.

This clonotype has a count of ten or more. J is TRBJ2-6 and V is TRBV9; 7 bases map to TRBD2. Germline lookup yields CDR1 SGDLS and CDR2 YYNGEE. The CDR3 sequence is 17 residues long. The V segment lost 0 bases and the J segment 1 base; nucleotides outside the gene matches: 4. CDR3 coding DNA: TGTGCCAGCAGCGTAGCTGGGGGGGGATCTGGGGCCAACGTCCTGACTTTC. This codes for CASSVAGGGSGANVLTF. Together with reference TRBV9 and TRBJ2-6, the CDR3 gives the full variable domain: DSGVTQTPKHLITATGQRVTLRCSPRSGDLSVYWYQQSLDQGLQFLIQYYNGEERAKGNILERFSAQQFPDLHSELNLSSLELGDSALYFCASSVAGGGSGANVLTFGAGSRLTVL.

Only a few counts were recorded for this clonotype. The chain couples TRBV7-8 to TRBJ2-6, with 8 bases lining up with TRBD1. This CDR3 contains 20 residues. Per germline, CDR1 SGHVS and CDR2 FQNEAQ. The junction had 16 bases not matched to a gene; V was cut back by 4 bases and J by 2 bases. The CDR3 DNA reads TGTGCCAGCAGCTCCCGACGTCGACAGGGGCCCTCTGCTGGGGCCAACGTCCTGACTTTC. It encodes CASSSRRRQGPSAGANVLTF.

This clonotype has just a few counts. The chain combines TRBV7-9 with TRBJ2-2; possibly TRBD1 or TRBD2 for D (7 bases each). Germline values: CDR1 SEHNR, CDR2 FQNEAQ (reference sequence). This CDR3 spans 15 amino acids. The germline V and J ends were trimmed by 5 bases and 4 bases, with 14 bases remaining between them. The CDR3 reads CASSIGRGGTGELFF. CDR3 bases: TGTGCCAGCAGCATAGGCAGGGGGGGCACCGGGGAGCTGTTTTTT.

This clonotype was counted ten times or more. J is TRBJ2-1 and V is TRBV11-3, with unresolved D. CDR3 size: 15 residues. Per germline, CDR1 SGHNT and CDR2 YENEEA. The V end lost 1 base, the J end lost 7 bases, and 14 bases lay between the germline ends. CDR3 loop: CASSLGLGRKNEQFF. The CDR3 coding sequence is TGTGCCAGCAGCTTAGGGCTAGGGCGGAAGAATGAGCAGTTCTTC.

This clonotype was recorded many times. This CDR3 reads CASSLVPSGGQETQYF. In nucleotides, the CDR3 is TGCGCCAGCAGCTTGGTCCCTAGCGGGGGTCAAGAGACCCAGTACTTC. The chain links TRBV5-1 to TRBJ2-5; 10 bases are shared with TRBD2. The CDR3 loop spans 16 amino acids. Trimming at V came to 0 bases and at J to 2 bases, leaving 4 bases not matched to a gene. CDR1 and CDR2 (germline): SGHRS, YFSETQ.

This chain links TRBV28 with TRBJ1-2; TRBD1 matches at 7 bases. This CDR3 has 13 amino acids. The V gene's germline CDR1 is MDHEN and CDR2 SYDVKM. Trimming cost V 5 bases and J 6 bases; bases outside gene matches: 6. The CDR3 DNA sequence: TGTGCCAGCAGTGCACAGGGGCTGAATGGCTACACCTTC. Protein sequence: CASSAQGLNGYTF.

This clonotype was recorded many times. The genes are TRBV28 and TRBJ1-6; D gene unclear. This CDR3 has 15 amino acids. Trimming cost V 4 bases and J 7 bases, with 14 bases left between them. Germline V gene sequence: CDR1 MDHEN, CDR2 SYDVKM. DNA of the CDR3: TGTGCCAGCAGTTCTAAACAGAGGTTAAATTCACCCCTCCACTTT. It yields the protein CASSSKQRLNSPLHF.

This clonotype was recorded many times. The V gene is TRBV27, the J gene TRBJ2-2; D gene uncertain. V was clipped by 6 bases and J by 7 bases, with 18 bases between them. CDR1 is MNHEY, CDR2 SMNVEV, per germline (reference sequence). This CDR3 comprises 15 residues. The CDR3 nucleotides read TGTGCCAGCAGCAAGGACCCCACCTTCGGCGGGGAGCTGTTTTTT. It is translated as CASSKDPTFGGELFF.

CDR3 nucleotide sequence: TGTGCCAGCAGCCCCCGGGACAGGGCCCCAGATACGCAGTATTTT. Translated: CASSPRDRAPDTQYF. The chain couples TRBV4-2 to TRBJ2-3; TRBD1 aligns across 9 bases. The CDR3 runs to 15 residues. Trimming at V came to 4 bases and at J to 4 bases, leaving 6 bases not matched to a gene. Germline V lookup: CDR1 LGHNA, CDR2 YNFKEQ.

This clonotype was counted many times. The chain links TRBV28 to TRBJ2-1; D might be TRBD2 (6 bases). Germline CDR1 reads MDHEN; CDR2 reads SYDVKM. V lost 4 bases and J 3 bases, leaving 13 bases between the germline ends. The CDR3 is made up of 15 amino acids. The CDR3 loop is CASSSGTGIYNEQFF. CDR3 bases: TGTGCCAGCAGTTCCGGGACTGGGATCTACAATGAGCAGTTCTTC.

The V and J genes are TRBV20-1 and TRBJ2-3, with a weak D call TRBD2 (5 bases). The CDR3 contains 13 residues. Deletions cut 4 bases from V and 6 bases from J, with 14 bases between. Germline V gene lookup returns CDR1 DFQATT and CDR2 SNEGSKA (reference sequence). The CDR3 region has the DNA TGCAGTGCTATCAGCGGTCTAGGGGATACGCAGTATTTT. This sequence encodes CSAISGLGDTQYF.

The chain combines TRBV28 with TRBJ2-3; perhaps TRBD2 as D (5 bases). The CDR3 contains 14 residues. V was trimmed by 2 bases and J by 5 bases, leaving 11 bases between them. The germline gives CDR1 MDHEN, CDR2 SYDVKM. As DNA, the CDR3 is TGTGCCAGCAGTTTAACTAGGGCCCAAGATACGCAGTATTTT. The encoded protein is CASSLTRAQDTQYF.

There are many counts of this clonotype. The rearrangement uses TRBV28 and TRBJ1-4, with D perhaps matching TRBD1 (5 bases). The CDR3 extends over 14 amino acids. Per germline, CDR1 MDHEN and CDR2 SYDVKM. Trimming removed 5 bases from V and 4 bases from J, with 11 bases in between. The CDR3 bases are TGTGCCAGCAGTCGACAGATGAGTAATGAAAAACTGTTTTTT. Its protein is CASSRQMSNEKLFF. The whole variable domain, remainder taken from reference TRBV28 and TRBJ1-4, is DVKVTQSSRYLVKRTGEKVFLECVQDMDHENMFWYRQDPGLGLRLIYFSYDVKMKEKGDIPEGYSVSREKKERFSLILESASTNQTSMYLCASSRQMSNEKLFFGSGTQLSVL.

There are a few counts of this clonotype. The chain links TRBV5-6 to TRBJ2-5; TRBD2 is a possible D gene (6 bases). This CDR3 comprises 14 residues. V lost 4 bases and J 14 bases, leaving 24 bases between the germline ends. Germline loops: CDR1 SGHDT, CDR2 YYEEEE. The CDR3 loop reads CASSPNPGLIDVYF. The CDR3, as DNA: TGTGCCAGCAGCCCGAACCCGGGACTGATAGATGTATACTTC.

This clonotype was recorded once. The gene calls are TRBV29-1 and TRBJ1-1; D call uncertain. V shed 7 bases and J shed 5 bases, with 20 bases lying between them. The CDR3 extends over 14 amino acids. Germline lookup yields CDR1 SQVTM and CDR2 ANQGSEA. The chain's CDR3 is CSAALGGFGTEAFF. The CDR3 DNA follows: TGCAGCGCCGCCCTGGGAGGCTTTGGGACTGAAGCTTTCTTT.

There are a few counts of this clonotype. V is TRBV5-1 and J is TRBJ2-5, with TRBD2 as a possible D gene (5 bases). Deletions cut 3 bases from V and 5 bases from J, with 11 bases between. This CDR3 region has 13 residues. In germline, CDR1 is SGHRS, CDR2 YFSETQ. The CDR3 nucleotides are TGCGCCAGCAGCTCGAGGGTAATGGAGACCCAGTACTTC. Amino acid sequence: CASSSRVMETQYF.

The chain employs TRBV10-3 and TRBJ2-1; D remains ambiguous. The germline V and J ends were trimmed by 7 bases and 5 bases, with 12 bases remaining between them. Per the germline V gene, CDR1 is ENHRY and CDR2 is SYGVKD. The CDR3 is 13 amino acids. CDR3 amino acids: CAITREAHNEQFF. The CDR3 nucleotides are TGTGCCATCACCCGAGAAGCTCACAATGAGCAGTTCTTC.

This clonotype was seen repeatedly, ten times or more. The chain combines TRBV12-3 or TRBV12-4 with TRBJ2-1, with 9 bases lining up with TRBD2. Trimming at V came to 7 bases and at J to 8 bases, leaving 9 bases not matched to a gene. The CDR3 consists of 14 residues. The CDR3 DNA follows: TGTGCCAGCACCCGGACTAGCGCCTTGGATGAGCAGTTCTTC. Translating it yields CASTRTSALDEQFF.

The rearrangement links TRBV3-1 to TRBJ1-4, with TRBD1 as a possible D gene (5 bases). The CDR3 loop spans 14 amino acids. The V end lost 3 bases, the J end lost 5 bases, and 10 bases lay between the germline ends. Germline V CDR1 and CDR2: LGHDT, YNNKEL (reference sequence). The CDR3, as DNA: TGTGCCAGCAGCCAGCCCGGGGGGAATGAAAAACTGTTTTTT. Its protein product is CASSQPGGNEKLFF.

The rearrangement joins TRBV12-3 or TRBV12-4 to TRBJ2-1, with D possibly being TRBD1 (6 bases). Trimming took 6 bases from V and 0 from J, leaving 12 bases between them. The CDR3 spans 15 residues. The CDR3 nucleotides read TGTGCCAGCAGGAAACAGGGTAGCTCCTACAATGAGCAGTTCTTC. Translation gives CASRKQGSSYNEQFF.

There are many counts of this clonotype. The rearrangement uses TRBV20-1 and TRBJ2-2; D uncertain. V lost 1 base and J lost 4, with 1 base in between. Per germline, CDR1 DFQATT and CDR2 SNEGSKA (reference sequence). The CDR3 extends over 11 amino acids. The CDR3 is CSARGTGELFF. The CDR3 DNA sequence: TGCAGTGCTAGAGGCACCGGGGAGCTGTTTTTT.

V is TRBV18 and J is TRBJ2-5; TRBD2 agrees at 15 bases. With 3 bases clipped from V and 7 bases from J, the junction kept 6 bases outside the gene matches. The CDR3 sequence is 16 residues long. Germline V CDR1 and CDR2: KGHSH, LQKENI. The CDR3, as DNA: TGTGCCAGCTCACCTGGGACTAGCGGGAGGATTGGGACCCAGTACTTC. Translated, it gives CASSPGTSGRIGTQYF.

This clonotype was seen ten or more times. The CDR3 DNA reads TGTGCCAGCAGTAGTACAGGGAATTCACCCCTCCACTTT. As protein: CASSSTGNSPLHF. The chain combines TRBV27 with TRBJ1-6, with D perhaps TRBD1 (6 bases). The CDR3 is 13 residues long. V gave up 5 bases and J gave up 7 bases, with 9 bases separating them. Germline-derived CDR1 and CDR2 are MNHEY and SMNVEV (reference sequence).